These T cell receptor beta chains were read from a single sample in a study of blood T cell repertoires in COVID-19. The method was immunoSEQ multiplex PCR; TCRdb's version includes in-frame clones alone and lacks a portion of them. The repertoire has roughly 360,000 clones, roughly four fifths of them found once; the top ten carry approximately 5.4%. Sequencing used PBMCs or T cells enriched from blood (not recorded which). The origin of the receptors is a woman between 45 and 65 years old who had recovered from COVID-19. Both conserved end residues are part of each CDR3. The order of the fields is V gene, D gene, J gene, CDR3 protein, CDR3 DNA. D genes are given only for firm matches.

TRBV7-3,TRBD2,TRBJ2-1,CASSLKERGEYNEQFF,TGTGCCAGCAGCTTAAAGGAGCGGGGGGAGTACAATGAGCAGTTCTTC
TRBV2,TRBD1,TRBJ1-2,CASSETGGFGYTF,TGTGCCAGCAGTGAGACAGGGGGCTTTGGCTACACCTTC
TRBV7-5,-,TRBJ1-4,CARRWVEGKLFF,TGTGCCAGACGTTGGGTGGAGGGAAAACTGTTTTTT
TRBV11-2,TRBD1,TRBJ2-1,CASIHLGQGYNEQFF,TGTGCCAGCATCCACCTCGGACAGGGATACAATGAGCAGTTCTTC
TRBV7-9,-,TRBJ1-2,CASSLDSGASGYTF,TGTGCCAGCAGCTTAGACAGTGGGGCTTCTGGCTACACCTTC
TRBV5-1,-,TRBJ1-6,CASSLDSRAGESPLHF,TGCGCCAGCAGCTTGGACTCTAGGGCAGGGGAGTCACCCCTCCACTTT
TRBV19,-,TRBJ2-2,CASSSGQFAGELFF,TGTGCCAGTAGTTCGGGACAATTTGCCGGGGAGCTGTTTTTT
TRBV7-2,-,TRBJ1-1,CASSLVLTETEAFF,TGTGCCAGCAGCTTAGTGTTGACTGAGACTGAAGCTTTCTTT
TRBV10-3,TRBD2,TRBJ2-2,CAARGDQNTGELFF,TGTGCCGCACGGGGGGACCAGAACACCGGGGAGCTGTTTTTT
TRBV10-2,-,TRBJ2-3,CASVRGVSTDTQYF,TGCGCCAGCGTCCGCGGAGTCAGCACAGATACGCAGTATTTT
TRBV5-1,TRBD1,TRBJ1-2,CASSLGSDRVYTF,TGCGCCAGCAGCTTGGGGAGCGACAGGGTATACACCTTC